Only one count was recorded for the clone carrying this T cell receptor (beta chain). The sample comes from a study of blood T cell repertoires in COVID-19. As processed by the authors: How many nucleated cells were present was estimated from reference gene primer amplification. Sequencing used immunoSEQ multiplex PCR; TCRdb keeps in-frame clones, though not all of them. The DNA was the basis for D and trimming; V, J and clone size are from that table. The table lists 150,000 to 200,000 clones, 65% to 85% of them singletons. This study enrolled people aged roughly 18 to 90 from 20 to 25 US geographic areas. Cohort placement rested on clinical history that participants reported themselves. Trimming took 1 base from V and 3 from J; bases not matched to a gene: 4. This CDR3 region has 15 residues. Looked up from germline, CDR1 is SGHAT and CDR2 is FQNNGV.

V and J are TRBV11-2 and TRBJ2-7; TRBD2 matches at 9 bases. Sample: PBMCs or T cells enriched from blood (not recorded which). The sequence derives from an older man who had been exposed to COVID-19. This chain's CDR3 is CASSLGASGIYEQYF. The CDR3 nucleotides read TGTGCCAGCAGCTTAGGAGCTAGCGGGATCTACGAGCAGTACTTC. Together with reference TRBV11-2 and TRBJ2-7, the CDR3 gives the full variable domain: EAGVAQSPRYKIIEKRQSVAFWCNPISGHATLYWYQQILGQGPKLLIQFQNNGVVDDSQLPKDRFSAERLKGVDSTLKIQPAKLEDSAVYLCASSLGASGIYEQYFGPGTRLTVT.